Sequencing of this TCR beta chain was carried out in a study of blood T cell repertoires in COVID-19. Across the whole study: Nucleic acid was either cDNA or gDNA, and it came from T cells, B-cell-depleted T cells, or PBMCs.

Seattle's enrolled individuals joined amid active infection and were then monitored longitudinally. V shed 0 bases and J 3 bases; nucleotides not matched to a gene: 2. CDR1 and CDR2 (germline): LGHNA, YNFKEQ. The CDR3 loop spans 16 amino acids. Authors' methods: Estimated nucleated cell counts came from reference gene primer amplification. Clones were read by immunoSEQ multiplex PCR, and TCRdb kept only the in-frame ones, dropping some. V, J and clone size derive from that table, while D and trimming were established from the DNA sequence. Among approximately 250,000 clones listed, over 90% were seen once.

Sequenced: peripheral blood. The source is a man aged 25 to 45 with COVID-19, enrolled during active disease. The chain joins TRBV4-2 to TRBJ2-1, with 10 positions matching TRBD2. The CDR3 loop reads CASSQDLAGVYNEQFF. The CDR3 DNA reads TGTGCCAGCAGCCAAGACCTAGCGGGGGTCTACAATGAGCAGTTCTTC.